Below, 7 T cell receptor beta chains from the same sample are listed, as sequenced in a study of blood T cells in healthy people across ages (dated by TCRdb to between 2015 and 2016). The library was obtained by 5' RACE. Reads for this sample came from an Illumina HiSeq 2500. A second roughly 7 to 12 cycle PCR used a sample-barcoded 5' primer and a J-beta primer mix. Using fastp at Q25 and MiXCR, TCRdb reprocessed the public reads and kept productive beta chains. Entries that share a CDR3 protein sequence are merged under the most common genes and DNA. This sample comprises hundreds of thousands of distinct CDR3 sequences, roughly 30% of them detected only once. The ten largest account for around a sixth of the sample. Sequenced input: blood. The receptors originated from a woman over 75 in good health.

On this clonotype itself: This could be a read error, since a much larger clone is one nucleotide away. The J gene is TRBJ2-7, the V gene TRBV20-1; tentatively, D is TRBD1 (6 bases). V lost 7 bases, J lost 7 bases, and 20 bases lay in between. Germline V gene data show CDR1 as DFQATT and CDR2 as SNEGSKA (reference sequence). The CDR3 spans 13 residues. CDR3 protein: CSGSTGIVNEQYF. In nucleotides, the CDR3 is TGCAGTGGGTCAACAGGGATAGTGAATGAGCAGTACTTC.

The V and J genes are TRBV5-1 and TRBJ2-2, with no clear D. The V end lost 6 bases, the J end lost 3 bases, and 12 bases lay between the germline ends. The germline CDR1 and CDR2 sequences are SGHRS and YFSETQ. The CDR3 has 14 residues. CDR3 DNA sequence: TGCGCCAGCAATGTGGGATTGGACACCGGGGAGCTGTTTTTT. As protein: CASNVGLDTGELFF.

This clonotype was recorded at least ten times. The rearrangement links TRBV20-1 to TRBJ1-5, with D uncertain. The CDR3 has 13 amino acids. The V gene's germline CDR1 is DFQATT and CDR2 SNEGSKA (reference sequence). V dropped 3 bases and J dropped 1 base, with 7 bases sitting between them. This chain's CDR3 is CSARFGSNQPQHF. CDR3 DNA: TGCAGTGCTAGGTTCGGCAGCAATCAGCCCCAGCATTTT.

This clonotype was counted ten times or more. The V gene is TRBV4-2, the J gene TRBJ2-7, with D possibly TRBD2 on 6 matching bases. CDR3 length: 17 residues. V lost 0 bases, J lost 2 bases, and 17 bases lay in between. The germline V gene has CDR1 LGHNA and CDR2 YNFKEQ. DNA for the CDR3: TGTGCCAGCAGCCAAGATTGGGACTTAGACTTTGCCTACGAGCAGTACTTC. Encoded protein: CASSQDWDLDFAYEQYF.

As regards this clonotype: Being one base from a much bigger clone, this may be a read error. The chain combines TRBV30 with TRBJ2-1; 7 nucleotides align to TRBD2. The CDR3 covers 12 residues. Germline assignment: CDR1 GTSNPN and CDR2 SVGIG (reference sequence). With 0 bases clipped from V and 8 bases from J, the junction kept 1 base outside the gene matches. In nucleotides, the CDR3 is TGTGCCTGGAGTGTGCGGGGGTATGAGCAGTTCTTC. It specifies CAWSVRGYEQFF.

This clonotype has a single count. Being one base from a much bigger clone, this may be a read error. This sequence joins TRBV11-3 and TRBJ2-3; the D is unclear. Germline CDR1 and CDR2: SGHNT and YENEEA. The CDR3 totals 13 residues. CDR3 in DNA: TGTGCCAGCAGCTTAGTCCGGGCAGATGCGCAGTATTTT. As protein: CASSLVRADAQYF. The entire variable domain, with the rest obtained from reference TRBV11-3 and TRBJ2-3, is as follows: EAGVVQSPRYKIIEKKQPVAFWCNPISGHNTLYWYLQNLGQGPELLIRYENEEAVDDSQLPKDRFSAERLKGVDSTLKIQPAELGDSAVYLCASSLVRADAQYFGPGTRLTVL.

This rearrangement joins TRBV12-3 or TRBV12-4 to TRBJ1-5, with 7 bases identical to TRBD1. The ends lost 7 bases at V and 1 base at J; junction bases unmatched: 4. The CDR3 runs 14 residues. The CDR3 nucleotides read TGTGCCAGCATGACAGGGCTAAGCAATCAGCCCCAGCATTTT. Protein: CASMTGLSNQPQHF.